This TCR beta chain was identified during a study of vaccination and CD4 T cells after COVID-19. Time point: late sampling 161 to 241 days after vaccination in three convalescent patients. Treatment reported: approximately nine-day PBMC culture with coronavirus spike peptide pools or control peptides (ViraFEST assay). Trimming stripped 0 bases from V and 4 bases from J, with 27 bases between. CDR1 and CDR2 from the germline V gene are SGHTA and FQGTGA. This CDR3 has 20 residues. Cultured CD4+ T-cell DNA underwent Oncomine TCR Beta short-read sequencing. Each CDR3 protein is one row after TCRdb ran MiXCR on the PCR reads. The sample contains about 17,000 distinct CDR3 sequences, less than 60% of which appear only once. In regard to this clonotype: The antigen is undetermined.

Sequences were derived from CD4+ T cells from blood, cultured in vitro, sampled about 7 months after SARS-CoV-2 vaccination. The source is a human donor who had recovered from COVID-19. V and J are TRBV7-3 and TRBJ1-2, with no clear D. The CDR3 region is CASSLTLSGVLSCRGYGYTF. The CDR3 DNA follows: TGTGCCAGCAGCTTAACGCTGTCCGGGGTCCTTAGCTGCCGTGGCTATGGCTACACCTTC.